These 5 T cell receptor beta chains share one sample of origin, sequenced in a study of T-cell reconstitution after alpha-beta-depleted transplantation in children. The library targeted TCRbeta and was prepared with unique molecular identifiers. TCRdb independently ran MiXCR on the PCR reads; one entry per CDR3 protein. This sample yields about 600,000 distinct CDR3 sequences, of which under 15% are seen a single time; 2.2% belongs to the top ten. The material was PBMCs, mostly from graft donor cells, obtained 360 days after TCRalphabeta/CD19-depleted stem cell transplant. The receptors derive from a male patient younger than 18 who had a stem cell transplant for acute myeloid leukemia, so the T cells may come from the graft donor.

This sequence joins TRBV18 and TRBJ2-3; D not resolved. The germline V gene encodes CDR1 KGHSH and CDR2 LQKENI. The CDR3 totals 11 residues. Between the trimmed V and J ends, which lost 8 bases and 4 bases, there was a span of 7 bases. The CDR3 nucleotides read TGTGCCAGCCGACAAGCAGATACGCAGTATTTT. It translates to CASRQADTQYF.

This clonotype was observed at least ten times. The V gene is TRBV20-1, the J gene TRBJ2-3; D remains ambiguous. The CDR3 loop spans 15 amino acids. In germline, CDR1 is DFQATT, CDR2 SNEGSKA (reference sequence). Trimming cost V 2 bases and J 7 bases, with 19 bases left between them. The CDR3 loop reads CSARRPEASPNTQYF. In DNA form, the CDR3 reads TGCAGTGCTAGACGCCCGGAAGCAAGCCCCAATACGCAGTATTTT.

The rearrangement links TRBV6-2 or TRBV6-3 to TRBJ2-5; D is possibly TRBD1 or TRBD2 (5 bases each). The CDR3 runs to 13 residues. The germline CDR1 and CDR2 sequences are MNHEY and SVGEGT. Trimming took off 1 base at V and 9 bases at J, with 12 bases between the two ends. Written as DNA, the CDR3 is TGTGCCAGCAGTTACTACGGGGCTACGGCCCAGTACTTC. Translating it yields CASSYYGATAQYF.

In regard to this clonotype: Germline is not matched at one junction end, which may reflect a read error. The genes are TRBV7-6 and TRBJ2-3; 9 nucleotides line up with TRBD2. CDR3 length: 18 residues. Germline-derived CDR1 and CDR2 are SGHVS and FNYEAQ. CDR3 region: CASSLMPSSGVGTDTQYF. CDR3 bases: TGTGCCAGCAGCTTAATGCCGTCTAGCGGGGTGGGCACGGATACGCAGTATTTT. Filled out from reference TRBV7-6 and TRBJ2-3, the complete variable domain reads GAGVSQSPRYKVTKRGQDVALRCDPISGHVSLYWYRQALGQGPEFLTYFNYEAQQDKSGLPNDRFSAERPEGSISTLTIQRTEQRDSAMYRCASSLMPSSGVGTDTQYFGPGTRLTVL.

This clonotype was detected only a few times. The V and J genes are TRBV10-3 and TRBJ2-7, with 8 bases matching TRBD1. The V gene's germline CDR1 is ENHRY and CDR2 SYGVKD. V lost 7 bases, J lost 3 bases, and 14 bases stayed unmatched. The CDR3 loop spans 16 amino acids. CDR3 sequence: CAITRRTGKLGYEQYF. The CDR3 region has the DNA TGTGCCATCACCCGCCGGACAGGGAAGTTGGGCTACGAGCAGTACTTC.